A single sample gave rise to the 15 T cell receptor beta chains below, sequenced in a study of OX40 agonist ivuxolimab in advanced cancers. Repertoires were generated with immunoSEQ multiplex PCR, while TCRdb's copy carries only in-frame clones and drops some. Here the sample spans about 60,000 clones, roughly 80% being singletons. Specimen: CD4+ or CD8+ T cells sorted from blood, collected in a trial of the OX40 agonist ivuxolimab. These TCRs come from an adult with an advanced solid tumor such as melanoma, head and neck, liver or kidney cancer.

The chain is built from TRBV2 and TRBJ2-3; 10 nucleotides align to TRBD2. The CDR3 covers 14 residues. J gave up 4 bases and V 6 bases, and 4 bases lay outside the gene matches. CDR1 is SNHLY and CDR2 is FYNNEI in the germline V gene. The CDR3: CASRPSGRADTQYF. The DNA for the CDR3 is TGTGCCAGCAGGCCCAGCGGGAGGGCAGATACGCAGTATTTT.

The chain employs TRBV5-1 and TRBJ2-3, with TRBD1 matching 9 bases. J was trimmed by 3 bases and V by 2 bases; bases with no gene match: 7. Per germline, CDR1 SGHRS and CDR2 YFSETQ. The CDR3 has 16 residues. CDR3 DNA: TGCGCCAGCAGCTTTTCCACCGGGACAGGGACAGATACGCAGTATTTT. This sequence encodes CASSFSTGTGTDTQYF.

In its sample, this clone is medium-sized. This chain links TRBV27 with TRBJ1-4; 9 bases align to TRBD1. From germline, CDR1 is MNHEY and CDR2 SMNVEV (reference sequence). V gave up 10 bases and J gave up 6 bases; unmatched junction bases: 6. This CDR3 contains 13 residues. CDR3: CATQTGGDEKLFF. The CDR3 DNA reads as TGTGCCACTCAGACAGGGGGGGATGAAAAACTGTTTTTT.

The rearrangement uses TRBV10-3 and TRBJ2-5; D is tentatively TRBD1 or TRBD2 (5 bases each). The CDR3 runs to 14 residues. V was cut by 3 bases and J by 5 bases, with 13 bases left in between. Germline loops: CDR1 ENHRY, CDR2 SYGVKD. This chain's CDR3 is CAISDGTENETQYF. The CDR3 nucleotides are TGTGCCATCAGTGACGGGACGGAAAACGAGACCCAGTACTTC.

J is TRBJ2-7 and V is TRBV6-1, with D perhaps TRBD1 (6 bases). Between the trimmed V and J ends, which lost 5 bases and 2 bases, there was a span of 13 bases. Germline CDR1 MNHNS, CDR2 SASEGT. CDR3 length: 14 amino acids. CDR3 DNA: TGTGCCAGCAGTTCCCGGGACAAAACCTACGAGCAGTACGTC. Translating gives CASSSRDKTYEQYV.

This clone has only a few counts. The CDR3 is CASSLGGVTYEQYF. The CDR3 coding sequence is TGTGCCAGCAGCTTGGGAGGGGTGACTTACGAGCAGTACTTC. The chain carries TRBV5-6 and TRBJ2-7, with D perhaps assigned TRBD1 or TRBD2 (5 bases each). Trimming pared 0 bases from V and 4 bases from J, leaving 11 bases between. Looked up from germline, CDR1 is SGHDT and CDR2 is YYEEEE. CDR3 size: 14 residues.

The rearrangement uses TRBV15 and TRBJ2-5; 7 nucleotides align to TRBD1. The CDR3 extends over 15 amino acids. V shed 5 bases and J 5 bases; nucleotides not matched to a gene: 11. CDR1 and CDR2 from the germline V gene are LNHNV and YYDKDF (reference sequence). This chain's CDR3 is CATSGNRGMEETQYF. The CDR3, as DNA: TGTGCCACCAGCGGGAACAGGGGAATGGAGGAGACCCAGTACTTC.

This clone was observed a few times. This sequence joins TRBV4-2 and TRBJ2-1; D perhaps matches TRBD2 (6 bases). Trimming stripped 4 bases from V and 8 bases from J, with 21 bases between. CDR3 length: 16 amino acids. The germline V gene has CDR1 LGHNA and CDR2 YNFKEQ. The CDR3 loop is CASSRPFSGSTHEQFF. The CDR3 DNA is TGTGCCAGCAGCCGCCCGTTTAGCGGTTCCACCCATGAGCAGTTCTTC.

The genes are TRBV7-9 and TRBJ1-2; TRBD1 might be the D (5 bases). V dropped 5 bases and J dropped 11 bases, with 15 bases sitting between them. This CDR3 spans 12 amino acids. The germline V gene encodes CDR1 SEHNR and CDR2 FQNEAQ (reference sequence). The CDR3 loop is CASSAGLLPYTF. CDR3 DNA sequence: TGTGCCAGCAGCGCGGGACTTCTACCTTACACCTTC.

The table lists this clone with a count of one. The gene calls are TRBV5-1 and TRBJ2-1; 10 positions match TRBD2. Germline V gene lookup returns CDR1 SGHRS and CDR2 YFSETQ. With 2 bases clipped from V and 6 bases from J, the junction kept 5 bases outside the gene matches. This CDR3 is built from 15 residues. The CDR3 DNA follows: TGCGCCAGCAGCTTCGGGACTAGCGAGCTCAATGAGCAGTTCTTC. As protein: CASSFGTSELNEQFF.

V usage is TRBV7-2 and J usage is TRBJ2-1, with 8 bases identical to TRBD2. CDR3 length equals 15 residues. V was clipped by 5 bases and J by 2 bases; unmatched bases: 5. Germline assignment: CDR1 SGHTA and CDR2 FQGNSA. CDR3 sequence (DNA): TGTGCCAGCAGCATGAGCGGGAGTCCCTACAATGAGCAGTTCTTC. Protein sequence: CASSMSGSPYNEQFF.

The CDR3 DNA sequence: TGTGCCAGCAGCCCCTCGGGACTGACCTATGGCTACACCTTC. Translated: CASSPSGLTYGYTF. The chain links TRBV7-3 to TRBJ1-2, with a tentative D call TRBD1 (5 bases). The length of the CDR3 is 14 residues. Looked up from germline, CDR1 is SGHTA and CDR2 is FQGTGA. Trimming removed 5 bases from V and 4 bases from J, with 14 bases in between.

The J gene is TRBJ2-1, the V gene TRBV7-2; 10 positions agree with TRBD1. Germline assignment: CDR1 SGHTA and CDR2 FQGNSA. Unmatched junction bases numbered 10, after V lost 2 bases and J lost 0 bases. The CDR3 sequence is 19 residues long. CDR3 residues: CASSLPREDRGSSYNEQFF. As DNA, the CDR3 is TGTGCCAGCAGCTTACCCCGAGAGGACAGGGGGAGCTCCTACAATGAGCAGTTCTTC.

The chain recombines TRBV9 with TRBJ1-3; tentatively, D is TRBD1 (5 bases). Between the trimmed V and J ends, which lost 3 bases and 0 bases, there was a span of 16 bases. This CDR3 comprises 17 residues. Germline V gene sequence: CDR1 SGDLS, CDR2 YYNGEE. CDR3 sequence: CASSETLDIYSGNTIYF. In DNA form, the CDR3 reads TGTGCCAGCAGCGAGACCTTGGACATTTACTCTGGAAACACCATATATTTT.

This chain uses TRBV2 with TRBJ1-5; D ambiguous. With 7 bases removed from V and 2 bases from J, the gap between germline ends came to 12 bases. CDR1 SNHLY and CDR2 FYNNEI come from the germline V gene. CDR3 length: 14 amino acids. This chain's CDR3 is CASTWTDRNQPQHF. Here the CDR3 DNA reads TGTGCCAGCACCTGGACGGATCGCAATCAGCCCCAGCATTTT.